A single sample gave rise to the 28 T cell receptor beta chains below, sequenced in a study of blood T cell repertoires in COVID-19. Data came from immunoSEQ multiplex PCR; TCRdb stores just in-frame clones and leaves some out. The sample lists around 140,000 clones; roughly two thirds were seen once. The sequenced sample was peripheral blood. The receptors derive from a woman in her 70s with acute or convalescent COVID-19.

CDR3: CASPRRRGLDTEAFF. The CDR3 DNA reads as TGTGCAAGTCCTCGGAGAAGGGGGCTTGACACTGAAGCTTTCTTT. The chain has TRBV12-2 and TRBJ1-1; the table's D gene call, TRBD1, was not cross checked with the DNA. TRBV12-2 is a pseudogene locus. The CDR3 is 15 residues long.

The chain links TRBV6-2 or TRBV6-3 to TRBJ1-2; D remains unclear. The CDR3 consists of 13 residues. Germline loops: CDR1 MNHEY, CDR2 SVGEGT. V gave up 2 bases and J gave up 7 bases, with 11 bases separating them. The CDR3 nucleotides are TGTGCCAGCAGTTACGAGCGGGGAAGTGGCTACACCTTC. This codes for CASSYERGSGYTF.

This sequence joins TRBV24-1 and TRBJ2-2, with D perhaps TRBD1 (6 bases). The V gene lost 3 bases and the J gene lost 8 bases, with 15 bases spanning the gap. The length of the CDR3 is 15 residues. Looked up from germline, CDR1 is KGHDR and CDR2 is SFDVKD. The CDR3 loop is CATSDPTGLGGELFF. CDR3 DNA: TGTGCCACCAGTGATCCCACAGGGTTAGGTGGGGAGCTGTTTTTT.

The chain employs TRBV5-6 and TRBJ2-1; possible D gene TRBD1, 6 bases. The CDR3 runs 16 residues. V was clipped by 6 bases and J by 0 bases, with 16 bases between them. Germline loops: CDR1 SGHDT, CDR2 YYEEEE. DNA for the CDR3: TGTGCCAGCATGCTGATAGGACAGAGCTCCTACAATGAGCAGTTCTTC. Translating it yields CASMLIGQSSYNEQFF.

The V call is TRBV24-1, the J call TRBJ2-5; 11 positions match TRBD2. V was pared by 4 bases and J by 3 bases, with 12 bases of the junction left unmatched. Germline assignment: CDR1 KGHDR and CDR2 SFDVKD. This CDR3 spans 18 amino acids. CDR3 nucleotides: TGTGCCACCAGTGACGATACGACTAGCGGGAAACCCAAAGAGACCCAGTACTTC. The encoded protein is CATSDDTTSGKPKETQYF.

The V call is TRBV7-9, the J call TRBJ1-2, with 9 bases lining up with TRBD1. CDR1 is SEHNR and CDR2 is FQNEAQ in the germline V gene (reference sequence). With V trimmed by 3 bases and J by 2 bases, 1 base remained unmatched. There are 14 residues in the CDR3. Here the CDR3 DNA reads TGTGCCAGCAGCTTGGACAGGGGCAACTATGGCTACACCTTC. Protein product: CASSLDRGNYGYTF.

In its sample, this clone was seen once. The chain carries TRBV19 and TRBJ2-7, with D perhaps matching TRBD2 (5 bases). CDR1 is LNHDA and CDR2 is SQIVND in the germline V gene (reference sequence). This CDR3 has 13 amino acids. Trimming pared 6 bases from V and 3 bases from J, leaving 12 bases between. CDR3 loop: CASSSGPIYEQYF. In DNA form, the CDR3 reads TGTGCCAGTAGCAGCGGTCCTATCTACGAGCAGTACTTC.

The table lists this clone with a few counts. The rearrangement joins TRBV11-2 to TRBJ1-2; 9 bases align to TRBD1. The CDR3 loop spans 15 amino acids. V shed 3 bases and J 6 bases; nucleotides not matched to a gene: 8. The germline V gene has CDR1 SGHAT and CDR2 FQNNGV. The CDR3 DNA reads as TGTGCCAGCAGCTTCAATTCACAGGGGGCTGATGGCTACACCTTC. Translating it yields CASSFNSQGADGYTF.

This chain connects TRBV5-4 to TRBJ1-1; D is undetermined. The CDR3 is 16 amino acids. In germline, CDR1 is SGHNT, CDR2 YYREEE (reference sequence). Trimming left V 1 base short and J 0 bases short, with 13 bases between. The CDR3, as DNA: TGTGCCAGCAGCTTGACCCGCGGGGTACTGAACACTGAAGCTTTCTTT. Encoded protein: CASSLTRGVLNTEAFF. The full variable domain, completed using reference TRBV5-4 and TRBJ1-1, is ETGVTQSPTHLIKTRGQQVTLRCSSQSGHNTVSWYQQALGQGPQFIFQYYREEENGRGNFPPRFSGLQFPNYSSELNVNALELDDSALYLCASSLTRGVLNTEAFFGQGTRLTVV.

J is TRBJ2-5 and V is TRBV18; D unresolved. V gave up 4 bases and J gave up 3 bases, with 3 bases separating them. This CDR3 comprises 11 residues. Germline assignment: CDR1 KGHSH and CDR2 LQKENI. The CDR3 is CASSLKETQYF. Written as DNA, the CDR3 is TGTGCCAGCTCACTCAAAGAGACCCAGTACTTC. Using reference TRBV18 and TRBJ2-5 for the parts outside the CDR3, the full variable domain is NAGVMQNPRHLVRRRGQEARLRCSPMKGHSHVYWYRQLPEEGLKFMVYLQKENIIDESGMPKERFSAEFPKEGPSILRIQQVVRGDSAAYFCASSLKETQYFGPGTRLLVL.

The chain couples TRBV29-1 to TRBJ2-1; 7 nucleotides line up with TRBD1. Unmatched junction bases numbered 13, after V lost 8 bases and J lost 0 bases. CDR1 is SQVTM and CDR2 is ANQGSEA in the germline V gene. The CDR3 is made up of 16 amino acids. The CDR3 region is CSTRDSWTSSYNEQFF. The CDR3 DNA reads as TGCAGCACTAGGGACAGTTGGACAAGCTCCTACAATGAGCAGTTCTTC.

This clone was found a few times. The chain joins TRBV4-3 to TRBJ1-4; the match to TRBD1 covers 7 bases. J gave up 7 bases and V 1 base, and 6 bases lay outside the gene matches. The CDR3 runs to 15 residues. Germline lookup yields CDR1 LGHNA and CDR2 YSLEER. CDR3 DNA: TGCGCCAGCAGCCAAGCCCAGGGGGGATTTGAAAAACTGTTTTTT. Residues: CASSQAQGGFEKLFF.

The chain is built from TRBV29-1 and TRBJ2-5; 8 bases align to TRBD1. Per germline, CDR1 SQVTM and CDR2 ANQGSEA. J lost 0 bases, V lost 3 bases, and 3 bases had no gene match. This CDR3 is built from 14 residues. This CDR3 is CSVDWDRNQETQYF. CDR3 sequence (DNA): TGCAGCGTTGATTGGGACAGGAACCAAGAGACCCAGTACTTC.

V and J are TRBV7-8 and TRBJ2-3, with D possibly being TRBD2 (5 bases). V was clipped by 5 bases and J by 6 bases, with 15 bases between them. Looked up from germline, CDR1 is SGHVS and CDR2 is FQNEAQ. The CDR3 extends over 14 amino acids. The CDR3 DNA is TGTGCCAGCAGCCTAGAGGAGGCCTTGGATACGCAGTATTTT. Protein product: CASSLEEALDTQYF.

V gene TRBV19 combines with J gene TRBJ2-7; TRBD1 matches at 10 bases. The CDR3 is 14 amino acids. CDR1 is LNHDA, CDR2 SQIVND, per germline (reference sequence). The junction had 3 bases not matched to a gene; V was cut back by 5 bases and J by 2 bases. The CDR3 DNA follows: TGTGCCAGTAGTCCCGGGACAGGGGCCTACGAGCAGTACTTC. This sequence encodes CASSPGTGAYEQYF.

V and J are TRBV12-3 or TRBV12-4 and TRBJ2-1; no definite D call. This CDR3 contains 13 residues. Trimming removed 1 base at V and 5 bases at J, with 6 bases between. This CDR3 reads CASSLDRDNEQFF. The CDR3 DNA reads TGTGCCAGCAGTTTAGACCGGGACAATGAGCAGTTCTTC.

The chain links TRBV6-5 to TRBJ1-6; D gene ambiguous. From germline, CDR1 is MNHEY and CDR2 SVGAGI. The CDR3 spans 15 residues. Deletions cut 0 bases from V and 8 bases from J, with 11 bases between. CDR3 loop: CASSYSRVVDSPLHF. Here the CDR3 DNA reads TGTGCCAGCAGTTACTCACGAGTTGTTGATTCACCCCTCCACTTT.

This clone was seen a single time. V is TRBV28 and J is TRBJ2-5; D might be TRBD1 (5 bases). Trimming left V 5 bases short and J 2 bases short, with 18 bases between. CDR3 length: 16 residues. Per the germline V gene, CDR1 is MDHEN and CDR2 is SYDVKM. Here the CDR3 reads CASSPADQGIQETQYF. CDR3 bases: TGTGCCAGCAGTCCCGCGGATCAGGGCATACAAGAGACCCAGTACTTC.

The chain couples TRBV6-1 to TRBJ2-5, with TRBD1 as a possible D gene (5 bases). Germline assignment: CDR1 MNHNS and CDR2 SASEGT. V lost 3 bases and J 9 bases, leaving 8 bases between the germline ends. This CDR3 comprises 11 residues. The CDR3 is CASSEAGSQYF. The CDR3, as DNA: TGTGCCAGCAGTGAGGCAGGGTCCCAGTACTTC.

V usage is TRBV28 and J usage is TRBJ2-6; D not resolved. Germline CDR1 is MDHEN and CDR2 is SYDVKM. The CDR3 totals 15 residues. The ends were cut back, 4 bases at V and 3 bases at J, with 10 bases in the middle. CDR3 loop: CASSSPGYGANVLTF. As DNA, the CDR3 is TGTGCCAGCAGTTCCCCCGGGTATGGGGCCAACGTCCTGACTTTC.

This clone has more than one count but fewer than ten. The CDR3 region has the DNA TGTGCCAGACTCCGGGACAGGGTGTTTCGTGAAAAACTGTTTTTT. Translation gives CARLRDRVFREKLFF. This chain connects TRBV19 to TRBJ1-4, with 9 bases that match TRBD1. V dropped 9 bases and J dropped 7; count of bases not matched to a gene: 12. Germline values: CDR1 LNHDA, CDR2 SQIVND (reference sequence). The CDR3 contains 15 residues.

The rearrangement links TRBV15 to TRBJ1-2; 9 bases agree with TRBD1. The CDR3 is made up of 16 amino acids. V trimming: 1 base; J trimming: 6 bases; junction bases outside the gene matches: 9. Germline V gene sequence: CDR1 LNHNV, CDR2 YYDKDF (reference sequence). The CDR3 DNA reads as TGTGCCACCAGCAGAGGCGGGACAGGGAGAGGGGATGGCTACACCTTC. It encodes CATSRGGTGRGDGYTF. The full variable domain, in which reference TRBV15 and TRBJ1-2 provide the parts outside the CDR3, is DAMVIQNPRYQVTQFGKPVTLSCSQTLNHNVMYWYQQKSSQAPKLLFHYYDKDFNNEADTPDNFQSRRPNTSFCFLDIRSPGLGDTAMYLCATSRGGTGRGDGYTFGSGTRLTVV.

The table lists this clone with a few counts. The rearrangement links TRBV20-1 to TRBJ2-5; tentative D call: TRBD2 (6 bases). The V gene's germline CDR1 is DFQATT and CDR2 SNEGSKA (reference sequence). This CDR3 has 12 residues. Trimming pared 3 bases from V and 9 bases from J, leaving 14 bases between. In DNA form, the CDR3 reads TGCAGTGCTAGTGGCGAACCGGGGGCCCAGTACTTC. This codes for CSASGEPGAQYF.

The chain links TRBV6-6 to TRBJ2-5; 8 bases match TRBD1. Germline V gene data show CDR1 as MNHNY and CDR2 as SVGAGI (reference sequence). CDR3 length: 15 amino acids. With V trimmed by 2 bases and J by 5 bases, 7 bases remained unmatched. The CDR3 loop reads CASSYTPGGRETQYF. DNA for the CDR3: TGTGCCAGCAGTTACACACCAGGGGGCCGGGAGACCCAGTACTTC.

V usage is TRBV29-1 and J usage is TRBJ2-1; 8 bases map to TRBD2. This CDR3 is built from 14 residues. Germline values: CDR1 SQVTM, CDR2 ANQGSEA. The V segment lost 5 bases and the J segment 3 bases; nucleotides outside the gene matches: 6. The DNA of the CDR3 is TGCAGCGTTAGACCGGGACTAGTCTACAATGAGCAGTTCTTC. Translating it yields CSVRPGLVYNEQFF.

This clone was seen once. V usage is TRBV5-4 and J usage is TRBJ1-1, with 9 bases matching TRBD1. Germline values: CDR1 SGHNT, CDR2 YYREEE (reference sequence). Trimming at V came to 5 bases and at J to 4 bases, leaving 9 bases not matched to a gene. CDR3 length: 15 amino acids. The CDR3 sequence is CASRPDPDRGTEAFF. Written as DNA, the CDR3 is TGTGCCAGCAGGCCGGACCCGGACAGGGGCACTGAAGCTTTCTTT.

This sequence joins TRBV9 and TRBJ2-7; 9 bases are shared with TRBD1. The V gene end was trimmed by 4 bases and the J gene end by 5 bases; junction bases not matched to a gene: 10. The germline gives CDR1 SGDLS, CDR2 YYNGEE. The CDR3 runs 15 residues. In nucleotides, the CDR3 is TGTGCCAGCAGCCCCCAGGGACAGGGATTGGACGAGCAGTACTTC. Translated, it gives CASSPQGQGLDEQYF.

This clone was seen a few times. V usage is TRBV7-9 and J usage is TRBJ1-2, with D uncertain. Germline CDR1 SEHNR, CDR2 FQNEAQ (reference sequence). Trimming left V 1 base short and J 2 bases short, with 5 bases between. CDR3 length equals 13 residues. Here the CDR3 reads CASSLDGNYGYTF. The CDR3 DNA sequence: TGTGCCAGCAGCTTAGACGGGAACTATGGCTACACCTTC.